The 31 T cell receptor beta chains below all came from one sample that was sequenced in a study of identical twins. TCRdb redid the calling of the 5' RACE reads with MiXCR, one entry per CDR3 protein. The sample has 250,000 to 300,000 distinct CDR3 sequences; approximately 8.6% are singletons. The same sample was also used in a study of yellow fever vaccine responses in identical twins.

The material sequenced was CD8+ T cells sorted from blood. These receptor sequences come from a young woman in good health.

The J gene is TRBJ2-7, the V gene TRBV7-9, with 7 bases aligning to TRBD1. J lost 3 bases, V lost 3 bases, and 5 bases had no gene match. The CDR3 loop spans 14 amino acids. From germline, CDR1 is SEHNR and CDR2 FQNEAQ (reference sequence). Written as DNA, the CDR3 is TGTGCCAGCAGCTTCCGGGACAGCCTCTACGAGCAGTACTTC. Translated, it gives CASSFRDSLYEQYF.

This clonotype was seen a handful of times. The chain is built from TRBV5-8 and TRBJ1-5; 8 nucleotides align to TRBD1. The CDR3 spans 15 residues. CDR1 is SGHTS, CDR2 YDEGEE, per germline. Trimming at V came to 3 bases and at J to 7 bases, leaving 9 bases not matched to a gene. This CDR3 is CASSSTPGGMQPQHF. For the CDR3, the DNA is TGTGCCAGCAGCTCAACCCCAGGGGGCATGCAGCCCCAGCATTTT.

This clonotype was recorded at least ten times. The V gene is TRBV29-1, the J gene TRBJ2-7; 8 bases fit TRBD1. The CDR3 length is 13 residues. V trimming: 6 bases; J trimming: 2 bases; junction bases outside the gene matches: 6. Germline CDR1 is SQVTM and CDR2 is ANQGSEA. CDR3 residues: CSVRQGLTYEQYF. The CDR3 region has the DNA TGCAGCGTCCGACAGGGGTTGACCTACGAGCAGTACTTC.

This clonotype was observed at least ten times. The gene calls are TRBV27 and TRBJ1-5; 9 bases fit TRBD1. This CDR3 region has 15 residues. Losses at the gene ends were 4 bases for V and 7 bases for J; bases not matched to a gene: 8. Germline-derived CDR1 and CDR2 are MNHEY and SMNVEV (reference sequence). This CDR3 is CASSSGQGALQPQHF. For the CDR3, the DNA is TGTGCCAGCAGTTCGGGACAGGGAGCCCTCCAGCCCCAGCATTTT.

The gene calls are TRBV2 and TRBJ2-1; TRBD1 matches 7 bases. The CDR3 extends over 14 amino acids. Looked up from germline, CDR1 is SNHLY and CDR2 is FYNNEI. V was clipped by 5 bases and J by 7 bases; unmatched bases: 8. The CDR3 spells CASSQTTGANEQFF. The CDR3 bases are TGTGCCAGCAGTCAGACAACAGGGGCAAATGAGCAGTTCTTC.

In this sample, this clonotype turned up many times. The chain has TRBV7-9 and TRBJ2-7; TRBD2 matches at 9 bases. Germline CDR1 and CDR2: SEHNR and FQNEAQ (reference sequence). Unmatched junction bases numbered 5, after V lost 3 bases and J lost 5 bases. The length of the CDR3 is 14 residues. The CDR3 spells CASSFVAGGNEQYF. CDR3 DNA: TGTGCCAGCAGCTTCGTTGCGGGAGGGAACGAGCAGTACTTC.

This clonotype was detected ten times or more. Here the CDR3 reads CASSSQGTGNQPQHF. Written as DNA, the CDR3 is TGTGCCAGCAGCTCCCAGGGAACAGGCAATCAGCCCCAGCATTTT. The V call is TRBV7-9, the J call TRBJ1-5; D is perhaps TRBD1 (5 bases). CDR3 length equals 15 residues. The V gene's germline CDR1 is SEHNR and CDR2 FQNEAQ (reference sequence). V lost 4 bases, J lost 2 bases, and 12 bases lay in between.

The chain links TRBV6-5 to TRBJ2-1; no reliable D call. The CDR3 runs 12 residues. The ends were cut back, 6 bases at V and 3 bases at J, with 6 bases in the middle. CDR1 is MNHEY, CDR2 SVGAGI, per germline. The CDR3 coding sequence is TGTGCCAGCAGCAATAACTACAATGAGCAGTTCTTC. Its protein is CASSNNYNEQFF.

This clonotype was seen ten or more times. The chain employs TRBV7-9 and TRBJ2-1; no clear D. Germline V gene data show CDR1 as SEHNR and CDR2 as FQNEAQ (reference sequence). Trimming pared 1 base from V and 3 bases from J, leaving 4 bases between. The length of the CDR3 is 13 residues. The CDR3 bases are TGTGCCAGCAGCTTAGAAATCTACAATGAGCAGTTCTTC. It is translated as CASSLEIYNEQFF. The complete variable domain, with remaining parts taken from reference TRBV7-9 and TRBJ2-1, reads DTGVSQNPRHKITKRGQNVTFRCDPISEHNRLYWYRQTLGQGPEFLTYFQNEAQLEKSRLLSDRFSAERPKGSFSTLEIQRTEQGDSAMYLCASSLEIYNEQFFGPGTRLTVL.

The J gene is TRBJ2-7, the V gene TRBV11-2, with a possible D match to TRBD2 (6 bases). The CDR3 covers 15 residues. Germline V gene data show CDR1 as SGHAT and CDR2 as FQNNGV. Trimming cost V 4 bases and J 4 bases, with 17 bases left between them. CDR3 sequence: CASSSPLEGEYEQYF. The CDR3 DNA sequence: TGTGCCAGCAGCTCCCCCTTGGAGGGTGAATACGAGCAGTACTTC.

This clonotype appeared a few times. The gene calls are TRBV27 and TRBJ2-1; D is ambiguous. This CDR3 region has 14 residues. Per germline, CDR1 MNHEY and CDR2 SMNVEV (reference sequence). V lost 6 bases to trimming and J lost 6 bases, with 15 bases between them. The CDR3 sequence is CASRSRLQGNEQFF. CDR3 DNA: TGTGCCAGCAGATCTCGACTGCAAGGCAATGAGCAGTTCTTC.

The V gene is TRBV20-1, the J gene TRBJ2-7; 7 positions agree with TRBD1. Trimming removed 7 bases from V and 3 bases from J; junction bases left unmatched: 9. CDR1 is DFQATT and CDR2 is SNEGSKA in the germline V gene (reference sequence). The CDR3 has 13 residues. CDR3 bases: TGCAGTGGACAACAGGGGTCCCGCTACGAGCAGTACTTC. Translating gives CSGQQGSRYEQYF.

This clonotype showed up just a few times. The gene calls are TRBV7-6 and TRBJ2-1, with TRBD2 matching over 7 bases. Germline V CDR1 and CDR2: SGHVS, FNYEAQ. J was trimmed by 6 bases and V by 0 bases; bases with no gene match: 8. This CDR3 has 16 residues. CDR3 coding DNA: TGTGCCAGCAGCTTAGCGGGCGGGAGACCCTTCAATGAGCAGTTCTTC. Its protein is CASSLAGGRPFNEQFF.

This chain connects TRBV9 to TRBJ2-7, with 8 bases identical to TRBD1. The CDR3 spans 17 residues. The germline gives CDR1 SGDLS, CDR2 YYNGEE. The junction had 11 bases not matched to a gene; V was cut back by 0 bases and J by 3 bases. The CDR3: CASSVGQGPPGLYEQYF. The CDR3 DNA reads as TGTGCCAGCAGCGTAGGACAGGGGCCTCCCGGGCTCTACGAGCAGTACTTC.

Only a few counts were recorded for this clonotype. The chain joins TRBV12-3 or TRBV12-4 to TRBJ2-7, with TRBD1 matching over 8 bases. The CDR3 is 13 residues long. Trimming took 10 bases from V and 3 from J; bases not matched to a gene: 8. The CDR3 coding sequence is TGTGCCACCCTACGACAGGGGAGCTACGAGCAGTACTTC. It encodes CATLRQGSYEQYF.

CDR3 nucleotides: TGTGCCAGCAGTTACCCCGGACAGGGCCAAGAGACCCAGTACTTC. It specifies CASSYPGQGQETQYF. The rearrangement uses TRBV6-5 and TRBJ2-5; 8 bases agree with TRBD1. The V segment lost 2 bases and the J segment 1 base; nucleotides outside the gene matches: 3. The CDR3 contains 15 residues. Germline V gives CDR1 MNHEY, CDR2 SVGAGI.

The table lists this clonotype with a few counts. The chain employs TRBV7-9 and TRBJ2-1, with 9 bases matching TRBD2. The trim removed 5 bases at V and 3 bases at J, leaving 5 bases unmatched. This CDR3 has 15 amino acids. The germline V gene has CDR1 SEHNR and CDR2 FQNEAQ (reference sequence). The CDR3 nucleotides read TGTGCCAGCAGCAGACTAGCGGCAATCTACAATGAGCAGTTCTTC. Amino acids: CASSRLAAIYNEQFF.

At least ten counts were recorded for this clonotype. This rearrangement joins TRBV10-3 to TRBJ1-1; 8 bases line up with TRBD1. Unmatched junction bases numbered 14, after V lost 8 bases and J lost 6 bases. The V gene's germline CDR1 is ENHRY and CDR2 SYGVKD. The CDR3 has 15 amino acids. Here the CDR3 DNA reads TGTGCCATCTCCGGACAGGGCTTAGTTGACGCTGAAGCTTTCTTT. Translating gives CAISGQGLVDAEAFF.

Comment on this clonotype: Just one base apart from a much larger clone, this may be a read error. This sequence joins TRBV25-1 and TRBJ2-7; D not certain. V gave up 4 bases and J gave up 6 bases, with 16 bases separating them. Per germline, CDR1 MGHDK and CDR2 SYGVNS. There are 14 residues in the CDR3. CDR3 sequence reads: CASSGTDSTCEQYF. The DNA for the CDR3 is TGTGCCAGCAGTGGGACGGATTCCACCTGCGAGCAGTACTTC.

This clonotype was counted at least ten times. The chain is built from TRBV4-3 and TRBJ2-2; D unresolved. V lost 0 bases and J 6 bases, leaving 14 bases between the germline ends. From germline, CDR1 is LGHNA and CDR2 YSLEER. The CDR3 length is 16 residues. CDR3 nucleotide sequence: TGCGCCAGCAGCCAAGAGGCTGTTACGGAACCCGGGGAGCTGTTTTTT. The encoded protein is CASSQEAVTEPGELFF.

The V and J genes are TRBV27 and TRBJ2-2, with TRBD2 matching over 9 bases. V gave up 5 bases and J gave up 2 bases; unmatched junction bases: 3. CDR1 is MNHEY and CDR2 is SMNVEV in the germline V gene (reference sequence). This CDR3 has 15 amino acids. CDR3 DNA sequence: TGTGCCAGCAGTCTAGCGGGATACAACACCGGGGAGCTGTTTTTT. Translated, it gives CASSLAGYNTGELFF.

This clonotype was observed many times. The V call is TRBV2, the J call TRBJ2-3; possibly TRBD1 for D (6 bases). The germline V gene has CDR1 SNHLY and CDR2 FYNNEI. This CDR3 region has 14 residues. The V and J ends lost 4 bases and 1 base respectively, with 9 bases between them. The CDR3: CASSGDTRTDTQYF. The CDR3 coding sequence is TGTGCCAGCAGTGGGGACACCCGCACAGATACGCAGTATTTT.

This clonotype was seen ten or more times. The chain's CDR3 is CASSLDLTATYGYTF. The CDR3 DNA follows: TGTGCCAGCAGTTTAGACCTGACGGCTACGTATGGCTACACCTTC. This chain connects TRBV27 to TRBJ1-2; D is uncertain. Germline V lookup: CDR1 MNHEY, CDR2 SMNVEV (reference sequence). V shed 2 bases and J shed 5 bases, with 15 bases lying between them. The CDR3 is 15 residues long.

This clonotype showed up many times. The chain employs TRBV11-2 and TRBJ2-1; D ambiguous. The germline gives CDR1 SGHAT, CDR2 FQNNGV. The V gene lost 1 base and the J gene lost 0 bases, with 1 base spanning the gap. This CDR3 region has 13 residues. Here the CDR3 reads CASSLASYNEQFF. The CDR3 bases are TGTGCCAGCAGCTTAGCCTCCTACAATGAGCAGTTCTTC.

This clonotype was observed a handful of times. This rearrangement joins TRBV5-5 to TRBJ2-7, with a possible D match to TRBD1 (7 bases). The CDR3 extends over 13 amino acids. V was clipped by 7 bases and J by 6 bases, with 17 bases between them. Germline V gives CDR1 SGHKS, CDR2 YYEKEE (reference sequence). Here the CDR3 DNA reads TGTGCCAGCGAACAGACAGGGACTCGCGAGCAGTACTTC. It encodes CASEQTGTREQYF.

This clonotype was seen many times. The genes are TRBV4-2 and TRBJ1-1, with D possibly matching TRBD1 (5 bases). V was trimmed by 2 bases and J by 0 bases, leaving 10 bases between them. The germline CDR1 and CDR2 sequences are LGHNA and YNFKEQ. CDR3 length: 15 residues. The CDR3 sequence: CASSQPEGLNTEAFF. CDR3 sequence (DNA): TGTGCCAGCAGCCAACCGGAGGGGCTGAACACTGAAGCTTTCTTT.

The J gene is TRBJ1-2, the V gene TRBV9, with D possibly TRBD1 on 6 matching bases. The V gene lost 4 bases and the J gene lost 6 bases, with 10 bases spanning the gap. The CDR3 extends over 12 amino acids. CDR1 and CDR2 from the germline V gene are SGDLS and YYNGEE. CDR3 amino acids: CASSKRTDGYTF. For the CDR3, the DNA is TGTGCCAGCAGCAAACGGACAGATGGCTACACCTTC. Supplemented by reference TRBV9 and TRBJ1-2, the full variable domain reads DSGVTQTPKHLITATGQRVTLRCSPRSGDLSVYWYQQSLDQGLQFLIQYYNGEERAKGNILERFSAQQFPDLHSELNLSSLELGDSALYFCASSKRTDGYTFGSGTRLTVV.

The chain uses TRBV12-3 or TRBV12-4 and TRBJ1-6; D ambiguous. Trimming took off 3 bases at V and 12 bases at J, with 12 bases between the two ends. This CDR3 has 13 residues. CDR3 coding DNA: TGTGCCAGCAGTTTTGGTGACGTTGTACCCCTCCACTTT. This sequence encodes CASSFGDVVPLHF.

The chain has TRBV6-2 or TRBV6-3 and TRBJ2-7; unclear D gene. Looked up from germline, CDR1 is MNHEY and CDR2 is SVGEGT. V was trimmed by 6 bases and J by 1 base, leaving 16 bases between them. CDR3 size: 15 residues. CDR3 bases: TGTGCCAGCAGAGCCCTGACGGGTGTATCCTACGAGCAGTACTTC. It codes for CASRALTGVSYEQYF.

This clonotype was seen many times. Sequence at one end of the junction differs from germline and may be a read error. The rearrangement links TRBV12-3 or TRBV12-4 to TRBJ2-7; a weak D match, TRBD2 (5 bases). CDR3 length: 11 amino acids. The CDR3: CASSFGSELYF. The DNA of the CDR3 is TGTGCCAGCAGTTTTGGTAGCGAGCTGTACTTC.

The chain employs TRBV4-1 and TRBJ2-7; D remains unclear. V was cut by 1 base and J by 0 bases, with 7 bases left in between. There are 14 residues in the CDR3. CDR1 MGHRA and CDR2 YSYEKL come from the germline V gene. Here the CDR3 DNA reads TGCGCCAGCAGCCAAGGTGGTGCCTCCTACGAGCAGTACTTC. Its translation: CASSQGGASYEQYF.